These 28 T cell receptor beta chains originate from one sample sequenced in a study of OX40 agonist ivuxolimab in advanced cancers. The library was prepared using the immunoSEQ multiplex PCR assay. The table comes from immuneACCESS by way of TCRdb, which keeps in-frame sequences with V and J called. Part of the clones is missing from these tables; in studies checked, under half for an unresolved V gene and the rest for unknown reasons. The sample records 40,000 to 60,000 clones, around 90% of which are singletons. The ten largest clonotypes hold less than 7.5% of the sample. This material consisted of CD4+ or CD8+ T cells sorted from blood, taken in a trial of the OX40 agonist ivuxolimab. The receptors originated from an adult with an advanced solid tumor such as melanoma, head and neck, liver or kidney cancer.

This CDR3 reads CASSPGGGYNEQFF. The CDR3 nucleotides are TGTGCCAGTAGTCCCGGAGGGGGTTACAATGAGCAGTTCTTC. The chain is built from TRBV19 and TRBJ2-1; D may match TRBD1 or TRBD2 (6 bases each). Trimming removed 5 bases at V and 4 bases at J, with 12 bases between. Germline-derived CDR1 and CDR2 are LNHDA and SQIVND (reference sequence). The CDR3 extends over 14 amino acids.

The rearrangement joins TRBV6-5 to TRBJ2-2; TRBD1 might be the D (5 bases). The CDR3 loop spans 14 amino acids. The V gene lost 7 bases and the J gene lost 2 bases, with 11 bases spanning the gap. Germline V gene data show CDR1 as MNHEY and CDR2 as SVGAGI. CDR3 protein: CASTFRDNTGELFF. CDR3 DNA sequence: TGTGCCAGCACTTTCAGGGATAACACCGGGGAGCTGTTTTTT.

This clone has a handful of counts. Written as DNA, the CDR3 is TGTGCCAGCAGTGAAGGCGGACAAGAGCCCCAGCATTTT. Translating it yields CASSEGGQEPQHF. The chain employs TRBV2 and TRBJ1-5, with D perhaps matching TRBD1 (5 bases). V shed 1 base and J shed 8 bases, with 9 bases lying between them. The germline CDR1 and CDR2 sequences are SNHLY and FYNNEI. The CDR3 runs 13 residues.

The V call is TRBV9, the J call TRBJ2-2, with D perhaps TRBD1 (5 bases). Trimming removed 0 bases at V and 7 bases at J, with 13 bases between. CDR3 length: 15 residues. CDR1 and CDR2 from the germline V gene are SGDLS and YYNGEE. The CDR3 region is CASSVDGASDGELFF. In DNA, the CDR3 is TGTGCCAGCAGCGTAGATGGGGCCTCTGACGGGGAGCTGTTTTTT.

This rearrangement joins TRBV5-1 to TRBJ2-7; D is undetermined. Germline V CDR1 and CDR2: SGHRS, YFSETQ. V was shortened by 0 bases and J by 6 bases, with 10 bases between the two germline ends. The CDR3 covers 13 residues. The CDR3 DNA follows: TGCGCCAGCAGCTTGGCCCCTAATGCCGAGCAGTACGTC. It is translated as CASSLAPNAEQYV.

The chain employs TRBV7-9 and TRBJ2-4, with TRBD2 identical over 8 bases. The CDR3 extends over 15 amino acids. The germline gives CDR1 SEHNR, CDR2 FQNEAQ (reference sequence). Losses at the gene ends were 2 bases for V and 9 bases for J; bases not matched to a gene: 9. The CDR3 DNA reads as TGTGCCAGCAGCTTAATTGAGCGGGGGCGGGGCATTCAGTACTTC. As protein: CASSLIERGRGIQYF.

The chain employs TRBV6-5 and TRBJ1-2; D call uncertain. The length of the CDR3 is 13 residues. Trimming took 7 bases from V and 0 from J, leaving 9 bases between them. Germline lookup yields CDR1 MNHEY and CDR2 SVGAGI. Here the CDR3 reads CASTSGPNYGYTF. In DNA form, the CDR3 reads TGTGCCAGCACCTCCGGGCCTAACTATGGCTACACCTTC.

The chain has TRBV19 and TRBJ1-2; 8 bases match TRBD1. With 4 bases clipped from V and 8 bases from J, the junction kept 15 bases outside the gene matches. Per germline, CDR1 LNHDA and CDR2 SQIVND (reference sequence). This CDR3 contains 16 residues. CDR3 protein: CASSNHGQGRWDGYTF. The CDR3 DNA is TGTGCCAGTAGTAATCATGGACAGGGAAGATGGGACGGCTACACCTTC.

The CDR3 loop reads CASSWPTDQETQYF. The CDR3 DNA follows: TGTGCCAGCAGCTGGCCGACGGACCAAGAGACCCAGTACTTC. The rearrangement joins TRBV11-2 to TRBJ2-5; D gene unclear. The V gene lost 4 bases and the J gene lost 0 bases, with 9 bases spanning the gap. The CDR3 is 14 amino acids. CDR1 and CDR2 (germline): SGHAT, FQNNGV.

The gene calls are TRBV6-5 and TRBJ1-1, with D tentatively TRBD1 (6 bases). The germline V and J ends were trimmed by 0 bases and 4 bases, with 12 bases remaining between them. This CDR3 contains 15 residues. CDR1 MNHEY and CDR2 SVGAGI come from the germline V gene. In DNA, the CDR3 is TGTGCCAGCAGTTACTCGATGACAGGTTCCACTGAAGCTTTCTTT. It codes for CASSYSMTGSTEAFF.

The chain joins TRBV6-4 to TRBJ2-3, with TRBD2 matching over 8 bases. The CDR3 has 15 amino acids. J gave up 6 bases and V 7 bases, and 12 bases lay outside the gene matches. Germline V lookup: CDR1 MRHNA, CDR2 SNTAGT. The CDR3 region has the DNA TGTGCCAGCAACCCCAGCGGGGGCCCACCGGATACGCAGTATTTT. It yields the protein CASNPSGGPPDTQYF.

The chain has TRBV27 and TRBJ2-2; TRBD2 aligns across 8 bases. This CDR3 has 16 residues. J lost 2 bases, V lost 5 bases, and 7 bases had no gene match. Germline values: CDR1 MNHEY, CDR2 SMNVEV (reference sequence). The CDR3 sequence: CASSPLAGLNTGELFF. DNA for the CDR3: TGTGCCAGCAGTCCTTTAGCGGGGCTAAACACCGGGGAGCTGTTTTTT.

V is TRBV6-5 and J is TRBJ1-5; 8 bases are shared with TRBD1. The V gene end was trimmed by 2 bases and the J gene end by 0 bases; junction bases not matched to a gene: 0. Germline V lookup: CDR1 MNHEY, CDR2 SVGAGI. The CDR3 spans 15 residues. CDR3 DNA: TGTGCCAGCAGTTACGGACAGGGTAGCAATCAGCCCCAGCATTTT. Translation: CASSYGQGSNQPQHF.

V usage is TRBV5-4 and J usage is TRBJ2-1; TRBD2 agrees at 14 bases. Trimming at V came to 7 bases and at J to 9 bases, leaving 6 bases not matched to a gene. Germline CDR1 and CDR2: SGHNT and YYREEE (reference sequence). The CDR3 runs to 14 residues. CDR3 residues: CASLTSGGAREQFF. CDR3 nucleotide sequence: TGTGCCAGCCTGACTAGCGGGGGGGCCCGTGAGCAGTTCTTC.

This chain links TRBV6-6 with TRBJ2-7; 11 nucleotides match TRBD2. This CDR3 is 14 amino acids long. Per germline, CDR1 MNHNY and CDR2 SVGAGI (reference sequence). V shed 5 bases, J shed 4 bases, and the junction held 4 bases outside the gene matches. The CDR3 DNA reads TGTGCCAGCAGTCATAGCGGGGGGGCATACGAGCAGTACGTC. Protein: CASSHSGGAYEQYV.

V is TRBV28 and J is TRBJ1-6; tentatively, D is TRBD1 (6 bases). Germline V gene lookup returns CDR1 MDHEN and CDR2 SYDVKM. The CDR3 runs 16 residues. V lost 5 bases and J lost 2, with 13 bases in between. CDR3 bases: TGTGCCAGCAGTCCAGGGGAGTTCACCTATAATTCACCCCTCCACTTT. Protein product: CASSPGEFTYNSPLHF.

The gene calls are TRBV2 and TRBJ2-7; unclear D gene. This CDR3 is 16 amino acids long. Deletions cut 5 bases from V and 0 bases from J, with 17 bases between. CDR1 is SNHLY, CDR2 FYNNEI, per germline. CDR3 residues: CASSNLPAAFSYEQYF. CDR3 DNA: TGTGCCAGCAGTAACCTCCCGGCAGCCTTCTCCTACGAGCAGTACTTC.

The rearrangement links TRBV9 to TRBJ2-5; TRBD2 agrees at 9 bases. Trimming at V came to 0 bases and at J to 1 base, leaving 4 bases not matched to a gene. The CDR3 length is 16 residues. CDR1 and CDR2 from the germline V gene are SGDLS and YYNGEE. CDR3 DNA sequence: TGTGCCAGCAGCGTAGTGGCTAGCGGGGTCCAAGAGACCCAGTACTTC. This translates into CASSVVASGVQETQYF.

V is TRBV19 and J is TRBJ2-1, with 8 bases matching TRBD2. This CDR3 spans 14 amino acids. Unmatched junction bases numbered 5, after V lost 3 bases and J lost 7 bases. Germline CDR1 LNHDA, CDR2 SQIVND (reference sequence). The DNA for the CDR3 is TGTGCCAGTAGTATGTTAGGGACTAGTAATGAGCAGTTCTTC. It specifies CASSMLGTSNEQFF. Based on the CDR3 plus reference TRBV19 and TRBJ2-1, the full variable domain is DGGITQSPKYLFRKEGQNVTLSCEQNLNHDAMYWYRQDPGQGLRLIYYSQIVNDFQKGDIAEGYSVSREKKESFPLTVTSAQKNPTAFYLCASSMLGTSNEQFFGPGTRLTVL.

The rearrangement uses TRBV28 and TRBJ1-4; 8 bases are shared with TRBD1. The V segment lost 5 bases and the J segment 4 bases; nucleotides outside the gene matches: 9. This CDR3 has 16 amino acids. Germline V gene lookup returns CDR1 MDHEN and CDR2 SYDVKM. In DNA, the CDR3 is TGTGCCAGCAGTGACACGTACAGGGGGTATAATGAAAAACTGTTTTTT. Protein product: CASSDTYRGYNEKLFF.

V usage is TRBV13 and J usage is TRBJ2-2; 7 bases map to TRBD1. Trimming cost V 6 bases and J 6 bases; bases outside gene matches: 1. Germline V lookup: CDR1 PRHDT, CDR2 FYEKMQ (reference sequence). CDR3 length: 12 residues. For the CDR3, the DNA is TGTGCCAGCAGGCAGGGGGCCGGGGAGCTGTTTTTT. Its protein product is CASRQGAGELFF.

The rearrangement links TRBV7-9 to TRBJ1-3; TRBD1 matches at 8 bases. V shed 2 bases and J 4 bases; nucleotides not matched to a gene: 10. This CDR3 is built from 17 residues. Germline V gene sequence: CDR1 SEHNR, CDR2 FQNEAQ (reference sequence). The CDR3 spells CASSLSGRGRLGNTIYF. Written as DNA, the CDR3 is TGTGCCAGCAGCTTATCTGGCAGGGGGCGCCTCGGAAACACCATATATTTT.

The chain employs TRBV7-2 and TRBJ2-1; 10 bases fit TRBD2. V dropped 4 bases and J dropped 6; count of bases not matched to a gene: 6. CDR3 length: 15 amino acids. From germline, CDR1 is SGHTA and CDR2 FQGNSA. Written as DNA, the CDR3 is TGTGCCAGCAGCTCGTTAGCGGGGGGCTTCAATGAGCAGTTCTTC. It yields the protein CASSSLAGGFNEQFF.

The V call is TRBV23-1, the J call TRBJ2-7; D perhaps matches TRBD1 (5 bases). TRBV23-1 has ORF status, its function being uncertain. The CDR3 has 18 residues. The V and J ends lost 2 bases and 0 bases respectively, with 20 bases between them. CDR3 region: CASSQPGLPGYFSYEQYF. CDR3 DNA sequence: TGCGCCAGCAGTCAACCGGGCCTCCCAGGGTATTTCTCCTACGAGCAGTACTTC.

The rearrangement links TRBV14 to TRBJ1-1, with 10 bases aligning to TRBD1. Trimming removed 4 bases from V and 3 bases from J; junction bases left unmatched: 5. CDR1 and CDR2 (germline): SGHDN, FVKESK. CDR3 length: 15 amino acids. The CDR3 region is CASSLPGQGYTEAFF. CDR3 DNA: TGTGCCAGCAGCCTGCCGGGACAGGGGTACACTGAAGCTTTCTTT.

The V call is TRBV7-9, the J call TRBJ2-1; D is unclear. From germline, CDR1 is SEHNR and CDR2 FQNEAQ (reference sequence). Between the trimmed V and J ends, which lost 6 bases and 6 bases, there was a span of 18 bases. The CDR3 loop spans 15 amino acids. The CDR3 DNA sequence: TGTGCCAGCAGTCCAGCATCTCTTTTAGTCAATGAGCAGTTCTTC. Translating it yields CASSPASLLVNEQFF.

The V gene is TRBV5-6, the J gene TRBJ2-5; TRBD1 agrees at 9 bases. The CDR3 runs 15 residues. J gave up 5 bases and V 0 bases, and 5 bases lay outside the gene matches. Germline CDR1 SGHDT, CDR2 YYEEEE. CDR3 sequence: CASSLVGQGRETQYF. As DNA, the CDR3 is TGTGCCAGCAGCTTGGTGGGACAGGGCAGGGAGACCCAGTACTTC.

The chain combines TRBV10-1 with TRBJ2-1, with 10 nucleotides matching TRBD1. Germline values: CDR1 WNHNN, CDR2 SYGVQD (reference sequence). The length of the CDR3 is 14 residues. With V trimmed by 10 bases and J by 5 bases, 8 bases remained unmatched. The CDR3: CAKPTGGTDNEQFF. The CDR3 DNA is TGCGCCAAGCCGACAGGGGGCACCGACAATGAGCAGTTCTTC.